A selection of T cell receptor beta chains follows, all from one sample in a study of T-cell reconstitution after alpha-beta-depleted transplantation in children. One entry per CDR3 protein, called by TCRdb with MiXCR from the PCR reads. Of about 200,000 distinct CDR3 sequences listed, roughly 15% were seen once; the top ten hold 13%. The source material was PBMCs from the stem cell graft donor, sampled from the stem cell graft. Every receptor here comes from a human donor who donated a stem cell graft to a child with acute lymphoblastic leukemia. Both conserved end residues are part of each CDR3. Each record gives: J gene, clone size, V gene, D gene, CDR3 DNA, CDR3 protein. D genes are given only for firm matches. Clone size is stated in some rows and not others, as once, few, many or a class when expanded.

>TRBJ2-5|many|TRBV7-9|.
TGTGCCAGCAGCCCAGGCCGCGGACAAGAGACCCAGTACTTC
CASSPGRGQETQYF
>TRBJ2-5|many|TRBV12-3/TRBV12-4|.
TGTGCCAGCAGTCCGGTGATAGGGTACCAAGAGACCCAGTACTTC
CASSPVIGYQETQYF
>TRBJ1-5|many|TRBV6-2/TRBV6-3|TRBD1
TGTGCCAGCAGCCGACAGGGAGATGGCAATCAGCCCCAGCATTTT
CASSRQGDGNQPQHF
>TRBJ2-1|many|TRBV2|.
TGTGCCAGCAGTACCGGGACCTCAAATGAGCAGTTCTTC
CASSTGTSNEQFF
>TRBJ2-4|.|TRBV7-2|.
TGTGCCAGCAGCTTAGTCCGGTTAGACAAAAACATTCAGTACTTC
CASSLVRLDKNIQYF
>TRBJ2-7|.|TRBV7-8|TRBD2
TGTGCCAGCAGCTTTCTCCCCGGGACTAGCGGGTACGAGCAGTACTTC
CASSFLPGTSGYEQYF
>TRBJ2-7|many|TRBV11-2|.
TGTGCCAGCAGCCTGAAGTACGAGCAGTACTTC
CASSLKYEQYF
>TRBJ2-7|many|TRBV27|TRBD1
TGTGCCAGCACGTTCGACGGACAGGGAACCTACGAGCAGTACTTC
CASTFDGQGTYEQYF
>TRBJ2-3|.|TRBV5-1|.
TGCGCCAGCAGCGCGGCTAGCTTGTCTAGCACAGATACGCAGTATTTT
CASSAASLSSTDTQYF
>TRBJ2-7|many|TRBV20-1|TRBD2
TGCAGTGCTAGACCTGGGATAGCGGGAGCCCCCGAGCAGTACTTC
CSARPGIAGAPEQYF
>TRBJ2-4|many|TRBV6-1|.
TGTGCCAGCTTCCATCAAACAGCCAAAAACATTCAGTACTTC
CASFHQTAKNIQYF
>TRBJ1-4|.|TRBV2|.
TGTGCCAGCAGTGAAGGGACAGCAAATGAAAAACTGTTTTTT
CASSEGTANEKLFF
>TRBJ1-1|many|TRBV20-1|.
TGCAGTGCTAGCTGGAGGGCGGAGAACACTGAAGCTTTCTTT
CSASWRAENTEAFF
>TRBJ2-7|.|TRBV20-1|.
TGCAGTGCTAGAGAGAGTCCTGGCGGGTGGGACTACGAGCAGTACTTC
CSARESPGGWDYEQYF
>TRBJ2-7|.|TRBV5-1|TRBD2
TGCGCCAGCAGTTCCGGGACTAGCGGCCTAACCGCTCGAGGCGAGCAGTACTTC
CASSSGTSGLTARGEQYF
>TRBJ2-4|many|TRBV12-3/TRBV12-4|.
TGTGCCAGCACTAAGGTCTTTAAAGAGAACATTCAGTACTTC
CASTKVFKENIQYF
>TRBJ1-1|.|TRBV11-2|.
TGTGCCAGCAGCTCCGAGATGAACAATGAAGCTTTCTTT
CASSSEMNNEAFF
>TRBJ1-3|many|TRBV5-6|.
TGTGCCAGCAGCTTCGGGATGACTGGAAACACCATATATTTT
CASSFGMTGNTIYF
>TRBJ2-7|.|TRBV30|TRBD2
TGTGCCTACCCGGGACTAGAGGGTGAACAGTACTTC
CAYPGLEGEQYF
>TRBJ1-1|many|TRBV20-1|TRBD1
TGCAGTGCTAGGCAGGGGGTAAACTACTTCGAAGCTTTCTTT
CSARQGVNYFEAFF
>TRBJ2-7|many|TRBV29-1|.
TGCAGCGCCGGTGGGGGCACCAGCTCCTACGAGCAGTACTTC
CSAGGGTSSYEQYF
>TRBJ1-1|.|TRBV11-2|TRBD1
TGTGCCAGCAGGACAGGGGGATCGGGATCCTCTGAAGCTTTCTTT
CASRTGGSGSSEAFF
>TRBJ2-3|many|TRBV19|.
TGTGCCAGTAGCCCGGTAGGGGAGGGCACAGATACGCAGTATTTT
CASSPVGEGTDTQYF
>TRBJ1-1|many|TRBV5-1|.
TGCGCCAGCAGCAGTGGGGACGAGGCTGGCACTGAAGCTTTCTTT
CASSSGDEAGTEAFF
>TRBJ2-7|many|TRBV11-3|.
TGTGCCAGCAGCTTAGTGGATAGCGGAATCGGATACGAGCAGTACTTC
CASSLVDSGIGYEQYF
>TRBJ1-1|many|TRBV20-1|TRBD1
TGCAGTGCTAGGGAGCACACAGGGGGCTCCACTCCGACTGAAGCTTTCTTT
CSAREHTGGSTPTEAFF
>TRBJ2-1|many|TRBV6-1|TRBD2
TGTGCCAGCCATGGGTTTAGCGGGAGGGCAACTGAGCAGTTCTTC
CASHGFSGRATEQFF
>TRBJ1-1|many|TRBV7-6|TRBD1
TGTGCCAGCAGCTCCACACGATTAGGGGGCAGGGGGACTGAAGCTTTCTTT
CASSSTRLGGRGTEAFF
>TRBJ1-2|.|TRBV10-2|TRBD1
TGCGCCAGCAGTGAGCTGGGGACAGGCGCTAACTATGGCTACACCTTC
CASSELGTGANYGYTF
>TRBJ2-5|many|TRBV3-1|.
TGTGCCAGCAGCCGTGGGAGTAGCCAAGAGACCCAGTACTTC
CASSRGSSQETQYF
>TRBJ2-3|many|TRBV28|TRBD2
TGTGCCAGCAGTTCCTCGTCTAGCGGGAAACCAGATACGCAGTATTTT
CASSSSSSGKPDTQYF
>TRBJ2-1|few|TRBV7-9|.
TGTGCCAGCAGCTTAGCGCATGGGAGTAAAAATGAGCAGTTCTTC
CASSLAHGSKNEQFF
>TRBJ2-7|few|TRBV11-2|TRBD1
TGTGCCAGCAGCTTTCGTGACAGGGAACTTCTCGAGCAGTACTTC
CASSFRDRELLEQYF
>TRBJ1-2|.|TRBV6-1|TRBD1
TGTGCCAGCATGGGCCGAGACAGGGGGAACTATGGCTACACCTTC
CASMGRDRGNYGYTF
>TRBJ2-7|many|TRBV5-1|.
TGCGCCAGCAGCTTGGTCCCGGACAGCCTTGGCCGTGCGACGTACTTC
CASSLVPDSLGRATYF
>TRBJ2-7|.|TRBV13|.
TGTGCCAGCAGCTTAGGGACAGGATCGAACTCCTACGAGCAGTACTTC
CASSLGTGSNSYEQYF
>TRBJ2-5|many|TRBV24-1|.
TGTGCCACCAGTGAATCCGAGACCCAGTACTTC
CATSESETQYF
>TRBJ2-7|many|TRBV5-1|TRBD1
TGCGCCAGCAGCCTCGTCTCTGGGACAGAAATTTACGAGCAGTACTTC
CASSLVSGTEIYEQYF
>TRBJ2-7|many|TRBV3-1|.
TGTGCCAGCAGCCAAGATCACAGTACCTACGAGCAGTACTTC
CASSQDHSTYEQYF
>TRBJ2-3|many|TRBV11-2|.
TGTGCCAGCAGCTCACCTTCGGGACTCCACCCATTCAGGGATACGCAGTATTTT
CASSSPSGLHPFRDTQYF
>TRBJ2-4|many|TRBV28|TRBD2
TGTGCCAGCAGTCCGACAACGGGACTAGCGGGAGGAGGGATTCAGTACTTC
CASSPTTGLAGGGIQYF
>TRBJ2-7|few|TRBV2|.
TGTGCCAGCAGTAGCTCGAGGGTTCAGTACGAGCAGTACTTC
CASSSSRVQYEQYF
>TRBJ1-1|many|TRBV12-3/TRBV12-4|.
TGTGCCAGCAGTCCTGTGAGGGGATCGAACACTGAAGCTTTCTTT
CASSPVRGSNTEAFF
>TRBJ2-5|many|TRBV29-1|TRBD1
TGCAGCGTCGGACAGGGGGAAGAGACCCAGTACTTC
CSVGQGEETQYF
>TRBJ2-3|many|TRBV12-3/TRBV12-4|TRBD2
TGTGCCAGCAGTTCCCGCCGGCTAGCGGCCACAGATACGCAGTATTTT
CASSSRRLAATDTQYF
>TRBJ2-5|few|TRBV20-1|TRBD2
TGCAGTGCTAGGACCCCGACTAGCGGGAGTGACGAGACCCAGTACTTC
CSARTPTSGSDETQYF
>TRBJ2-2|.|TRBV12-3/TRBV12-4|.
TGTGCCAGCAGTTTAGAAGGCCTTTTCCCCGGGGAGCTGTTTTTT
CASSLEGLFPGELFF
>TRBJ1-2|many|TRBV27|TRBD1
TGTGCCAGCAGTTTCCTCCGGCAGGGGGCTAACTATGGCTACACCTTC
CASSFLRQGANYGYTF
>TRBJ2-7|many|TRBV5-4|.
TGTGCCAGCAGCTTGGGGTTTAGCGGAACCTACGAGCAGTACTTC
CASSLGFSGTYEQYF
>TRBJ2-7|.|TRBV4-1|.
TGCGCCAGCAGGAGCTTGGTGGGGGACTACGAGCAGTACTTC
CASRSLVGDYEQYF
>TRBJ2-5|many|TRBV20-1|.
TGCAGTGCACCGACTAGTGCTGGGGAGACCCAGTACTTC
CSAPTSAGETQYF
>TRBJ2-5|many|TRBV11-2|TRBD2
TGTGCCAGCAGCGCCAGGACTAGCGGGAGTGAGACCCAGTACTTC
CASSARTSGSETQYF
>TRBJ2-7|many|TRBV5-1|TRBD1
TGCGCCAGCAGCTTCGGACAGGGGGTAGGCGAGCAGTACTTC
CASSFGQGVGEQYF
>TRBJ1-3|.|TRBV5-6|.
TGTGCCAGCAGCGGGACGGTCGTCTCTGGAAACACCATATATTTT
CASSGTVVSGNTIYF
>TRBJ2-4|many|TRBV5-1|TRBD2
TGCGCCAGCAGCTTGGATCTGAGGGGCGGGGGAAACATTCAGTACTTC
CASSLDLRGGGNIQYF
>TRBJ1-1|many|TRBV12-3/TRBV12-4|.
TGTGCCAGCAGTTTTGGAGAGTCGTTTGAAGCTTTCTTT
CASSFGESFEAFF
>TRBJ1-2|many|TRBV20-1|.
TGCAGTGCTACGACCAACTATGGCTACACCTTC
CSATTNYGYTF
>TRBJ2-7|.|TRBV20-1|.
TGCAGTGCTAGATTCAGAGCGGGCGAGCAGTACTTC
CSARFRAGEQYF
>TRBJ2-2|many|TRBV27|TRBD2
TGTGCCAGCAGGGGGACTAGCGGGGGGAACACCGGGGAGCTGTTTTTT
CASRGTSGGNTGELFF
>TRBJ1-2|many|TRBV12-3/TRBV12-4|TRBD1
TGTGCCACCTATCGCCTGCGGACAGGCTATGGCTACACCTTC
CATYRLRTGYGYTF